This T cell receptor beta chain was found in a study of T cell clones after liver transplantation. As for the study in general: Without induction therapy, subjects received standard immunosuppression until 12-24 months post-transplant. Overall study findings and caveats: Donor-reactive sequences fell more than third party-reactive ones, suggesting partial deletion.

The table came from immunoSEQ multiplex PCR; TCRdb's copy has only in-frame clones and leaves some out. The data contain around 77,000 clones, about 80% of them singletons. CD3+CD4+ and CD3+CD8+ cells were FACS-sorted from thawed unstimulated PBMCs. Turning to this clone: Its target is unknown.

V lost 6 bases and J 2 bases, leaving 14 bases between the germline ends. The CDR3 covers 15 residues. CDR1 LGHNA and CDR2 YSLEER come from the germline V gene. Sample: CD4+ T cells from blood, taken 12 months after liver transplant. The clonotype was recovered from a human patient who received a liver transplant. Certain T cells may be donor cells from the graft. The rearrangement joins TRBV4-3 to TRBJ2-1; possibly TRBD2 for D (5 bases). The CDR3 DNA sequence: TGCGCCAGCAGGGATCTAGCAGCCACCTACAATGAGCAGTTCTTC. Translation gives CASRDLAATYNEQFF.